These 8 T cell receptor beta chains share one sample of origin, sequenced in a study of shared clonotypes between healthy human individuals. Positive CCR7 selection of CD45RO-negative cells yielded the naive CD8 cells, and terminally differentiated effector memory CD45RA+ cells were excluded. Using immunoSEQ multiplex PCR, the repertoire was profiled, and TCRdb retains in-frame clones only, with some absent. The table lists about 2 million clones, just under 95% of them singletons. The material sequenced was naive CD8+ T cells sorted from blood. The receptors come from a man between 18 and 29 years old in good health.

The V gene is TRBV28, the J gene TRBJ2-5, with D possibly being TRBD1 or TRBD2 (5 bases each). Per the germline V gene, CDR1 is MDHEN and CDR2 is SYDVKM. The V gene lost 3 bases and the J gene lost 5 bases, with 16 bases spanning the gap. This CDR3 is built from 15 residues. CDR3 sequence reads: CASSFGLPWGETQYF. The CDR3 DNA reads TGTGCCAGCAGTTTTGGCCTCCCCTGGGGGGAGACCCAGTACTTC.

The chain employs TRBV27 and TRBJ2-1, with D unresolved. Germline CDR1 and CDR2: MNHEY and SMNVEV (reference sequence). Trimming cost V 7 bases and J 2 bases, with 18 bases left between them. This CDR3 region has 16 residues. The CDR3: CASMVIGPAAYNEQFF. CDR3 bases: TGTGCCAGCATGGTAATCGGACCGGCCGCCTACAATGAGCAGTTCTTC.

This rearrangement joins TRBV6-1 to TRBJ2-7; D possibly uses TRBD1 or TRBD2 (5 bases each). In germline, CDR1 is MNHNS, CDR2 SASEGT. The CDR3 contains 12 residues. Between the trimmed V and J ends, which lost 6 bases and 3 bases, there was a span of 9 bases. The CDR3 sequence is CASSNGGYEQYF. The CDR3 nucleotides read TGTGCCAGCAGCAATGGGGGCTACGAGCAGTACTTC.

This clone was counted only a few times. The chain is built from TRBV2 and TRBJ2-7, with no clear D. Trimming pared 8 bases from V and 6 bases from J, leaving 14 bases between. This CDR3 spans 12 amino acids. Germline assignment: CDR1 SNHLY and CDR2 FYNNEI. The CDR3 coding sequence is TGTGCCAGCCGCCTCCTATCTAGCGAGCAGTACTTC. It is translated as CASRLLSSEQYF.

The chain is built from TRBV30 and TRBJ2-3, with TRBD2 identical over 8 bases. From germline, CDR1 is GTSNPN and CDR2 SVGIG (reference sequence). The CDR3 totals 14 residues. V dropped 1 base and J dropped 5; count of bases not matched to a gene: 5. CDR3 amino acids: CAWSAGAGVDTQYF. The DNA of the CDR3 is TGTGCCTGGAGTGCAGGAGCGGGAGTAGATACGCAGTATTTT.

Notes on this clone: Distinct nucleotide sequences in the sample also encode this CDR3. The CDR3 is CASSLDRDTQYF. The CDR3 region has the DNA TGTGCCAGCAGCTTAGACAGAGATACGCAGTATTTT. The V and J genes are TRBV13 and TRBJ2-3; no reliable D call. V was pared by 1 base and J by 5 bases, with 4 bases between. The germline V gene encodes CDR1 PRHDT and CDR2 FYEKMQ (reference sequence). This CDR3 comprises 12 residues.

This rearrangement joins TRBV6-5 to TRBJ2-1; 10 bases line up with TRBD1. J lost 8 bases, V lost 10 bases, and 11 bases had no gene match. CDR1 is MNHEY and CDR2 is SVGAGI in the germline V gene. The CDR3 is made up of 14 amino acids. For the CDR3, the DNA is TGTGCCACGGGGGCCGACAGGGGGCCTTATGAGCAGTTCTTC. Protein sequence: CATGADRGPYEQFF.

The genes are TRBV13 and TRBJ1-1; no firm D call. Germline CDR1 PRHDT, CDR2 FYEKMQ (reference sequence). The CDR3 has 12 amino acids. V shed 5 bases and J shed 0 bases, with 4 bases lying between them. The CDR3 DNA follows: TGTGCCAGCAGCGCGATGAACACTGAAGCTTTCTTT. Encoded protein: CASSAMNTEAFF.